Listed here are 30 T cell receptor beta chains from one sample, sequenced in a study of T cell responses to AZD1222 COVID-19 vaccine. Sequencing used immunoSEQ multiplex PCR; TCRdb keeps in-frame clones, though not all of them. The data show about 160,000 clones, more than 80% seen once. The source material was peripheral blood, sampled 28 days after the second AZD1222 dose. The receptors come from an adult who received the AZD1222 COVID-19 vaccine.

This chain connects TRBV18 to TRBJ2-3; 8 bases are a match to TRBD2. The CDR3 loop spans 16 amino acids. The germline V gene encodes CDR1 KGHSH and CDR2 LQKENI. V shed 6 bases, J shed 3 bases, and the junction held 11 bases outside the gene matches. CDR3 region: CASSPLAGGGTDTQYF. CDR3 coding DNA: TGTGCCAGCTCGCCGCTAGCGGGCGGAGGGACAGATACGCAGTATTTT.

The chain links TRBV12-3 or TRBV12-4 to TRBJ1-5, with 7 bases matching TRBD1. Trimming cost V 3 bases and J 8 bases; bases outside gene matches: 4. The CDR3 has 13 amino acids. This CDR3 is CASSLARGEPQHF. The CDR3 bases are TGTGCCAGCAGTTTGGCCAGGGGGGAGCCCCAGCATTTT.

The chain recombines TRBV5-1 with TRBJ2-3; D is unresolved. Germline V gives CDR1 SGHRS, CDR2 YFSETQ. This CDR3 comprises 16 residues. V lost 3 bases, J lost 0 bases, and 14 bases lay in between. This CDR3 is CASSSNIFSSTDTQYF. The CDR3, as DNA: TGCGCCAGCAGCTCAAACATCTTCTCTAGCACAGATACGCAGTATTTT.

This chain joins TRBV15 and TRBJ1-1; no reliable D call. Trimming removed 4 bases from V and 1 base from J, with 19 bases in between. The CDR3 contains 17 residues. Germline lookup yields CDR1 LNHNV and CDR2 YYDKDF (reference sequence). The DNA for the CDR3 is TGTGCCACCAGCACATCGTCCCTCCCCTTCAAGAACACTGAAGCTTTCTTT. This encodes CATSTSSLPFKNTEAFF.

This clone was seen at least ten times. The V and J genes are TRBV19 and TRBJ1-1; D unclear. Looked up from germline, CDR1 is LNHDA and CDR2 is SQIVND (reference sequence). The CDR3 loop spans 12 amino acids. V was cut by 4 bases and J by 0 bases, with 3 bases left in between. The CDR3 DNA reads TGTGCCAGTAGTAACCTGAACACTGAAGCTTTCTTT. Translating it yields CASSNLNTEAFF.

The rearrangement links TRBV27 to TRBJ1-3; D remains ambiguous. This CDR3 has 13 amino acids. Trimming stripped 6 bases from V and 0 bases from J, with 6 bases between. Germline V gives CDR1 MNHEY, CDR2 SMNVEV (reference sequence). In DNA form, the CDR3 reads TGTGCCAGCAGAAGGGACTCTGGAAACACCATATATTTT. As protein: CASRRDSGNTIYF.

Worth noting for this clone: Within the sample, other DNA sequences also encode this same CDR3. J is TRBJ1-5 and V is TRBV29-1, with D possibly TRBD1 on 5 matching bases. V lost 4 bases and J lost 2, with 6 bases in between. Germline CDR1 and CDR2: SQVTM and ANQGSEA. The CDR3 is 12 residues long. Here the CDR3 DNA reads TGCAGCGTTGGGGGACGCAATCAGCCCCAGCATTTT. Encoded protein: CSVGGRNQPQHF. Looking up the rest from reference TRBV29-1 and TRBJ1-5 gives the full variable domain: SAVISQKPSRDICQRGTSLTIQCQVDSQVTMMFWYRQQPGQSLTLIATANQGSEATYESGFVIDKFPISRPNLTFSTLTVSNMSPEDSSIYLCSVGGRNQPQHFGDGTRLSIL.

This clone is a singleton in its sample. V is TRBV5-6 and J is TRBJ2-5, with TRBD2 matching 16 bases. Germline CDR1 reads SGHDT; CDR2 reads YYEEEE. The J segment lost 4 bases and the V segment lost 3 bases, leaving 6 bases of the junction unmatched. CDR3 size: 17 residues. The CDR3 here is CASSWGLAGGVGETQYF. CDR3 DNA sequence: TGTGCCAGCAGCTGGGGACTAGCGGGAGGGGTGGGAGAGACCCAGTACTTC.

V and J are TRBV21-1 and TRBJ1-5; the table's D call, TRBD1, has no DNA check behind it. TRBV21-1 is a listed pseudogene. The length of the CDR3 is 21 residues. The DNA for the CDR3 is TGTGCCAGCAGCAAAAAGTGGGGGTGCAGACCCGGGACAGGGGACAATCAGCCCCAGCATTTT. Amino acid sequence: CASSKKWGCRPGTGDNQPQHF.

This sequence joins TRBV19 and TRBJ1-1, with no clear D. The length of the CDR3 is 13 residues. The germline V gene encodes CDR1 LNHDA and CDR2 SQIVND (reference sequence). V gave up 4 bases and J gave up 5 bases, with 11 bases separating them. CDR3 coding DNA: TGTGCCAGTAGTACGAAAATAGAAACTGAAGCTTTCTTT. Translation: CASSTKIETEAFF.

In the case of this clone: At one end, the junction sequence differs from germline, possibly due to a read error. CDR3 protein: CASSQEGLLGASLIF. CDR3 sequence (DNA): TGCGCCAGCAGCCAAGAGGGCTTACTTGGGGCCTCACTGATATTT. The rearrangement links TRBV4-1 to TRBJ1-1; maybe TRBD1 (5 bases). The germline gives CDR1 MGHRA, CDR2 YSYEKL. The CDR3 runs to 15 residues.

J is TRBJ1-1 and V is TRBV18; D might be TRBD1 (5 bases). CDR3 length: 14 amino acids. Germline CDR1 KGHSH, CDR2 LQKENI. Trimming pared 3 bases from V and 0 bases from J, leaving 8 bases between. CDR3 DNA sequence: TGTGCCAGCTCACCCGAACAGGTGAACACTGAAGCTTTCTTT. This translates into CASSPEQVNTEAFF.

This chain uses TRBV29-1 with TRBJ1-1; possible D gene TRBD1, 6 bases. The germline V and J ends were trimmed by 6 bases and 5 bases, with 16 bases remaining between them. CDR3 size: 13 residues. Germline V gene sequence: CDR1 SQVTM, CDR2 ANQGSEA. CDR3 coding DNA: TGCAGCGTCGTTACAGGAGGGGGTACTGAAGCTTTCTTT. It translates to CSVVTGGGTEAFF.

This chain joins TRBV27 and TRBJ2-3; TRBD2 agrees at 10 bases. The V segment lost 8 bases and the J segment 3 bases; nucleotides outside the gene matches: 11. Germline V gene lookup returns CDR1 MNHEY and CDR2 SMNVEV (reference sequence). The CDR3 totals 16 residues. The CDR3 coding sequence is TGTGCCAGCTCTAGGCGGGTAGCGGGAGGAACAGATACGCAGTATTTT. It specifies CASSRRVAGGTDTQYF.

This rearrangement joins TRBV2 to TRBJ2-1, with TRBD2 matching over 7 bases. Germline CDR1 and CDR2: SNHLY and FYNNEI. J gave up 4 bases and V 4 bases, and 4 bases lay outside the gene matches. This CDR3 comprises 14 residues. CDR3 residues: CASSGWEGYNEQFF. The CDR3 nucleotides are TGTGCCAGCAGTGGCTGGGAGGGATACAATGAGCAGTTCTTC.

This chain connects TRBV7-6 to TRBJ1-2, with 8 bases fitting TRBD1. The germline CDR1 and CDR2 sequences are SGHVS and FNYEAQ. With V trimmed by 4 bases and J by 1 base, 5 bases remained unmatched. The CDR3 spans 15 residues. CDR3 in DNA: TGTGCCAGCAGCTCTGGGACAGGAATTAACTATGGCTACACCTTC. Translating gives CASSSGTGINYGYTF.

The chain combines TRBV7-2 with TRBJ1-3; 8 nucleotides line up with TRBD1. V was clipped by 5 bases and J by 8 bases; unmatched bases: 11. CDR1 is SGHTA and CDR2 is FQGNSA in the germline V gene. The CDR3 has 15 residues. CDR3: CASSPLWTGRDTIYF. The CDR3 DNA reads as TGTGCCAGCAGCCCGCTCTGGACAGGGAGAGACACCATATATTTT. Full variable domain (missing parts from reference TRBV7-2 and TRBJ1-3): GAGVSQSPSNKVTEKGKDVELRCDPISGHTALYWYRQSLGQGLEFLIYFQGNSAPDKSGLPSDRFSAERTGGSVSTLTIQRTQQEDSAVYLCASSPLWTGRDTIYFGEGSWLTVV.

The chain combines TRBV10-2 with TRBJ1-2, with D unresolved. The CDR3 consists of 15 residues. The germline CDR1 and CDR2 sequences are WSHSY and SAAADI. The V end lost 4 bases, the J end lost 9 bases, and 21 bases lay between the germline ends. The CDR3 loop reads CASSVTQREIGSYTF. The CDR3 DNA reads as TGCGCCAGCAGTGTGACCCAAAGGGAAATCGGGAGCTACACCTTC.

The chain recombines TRBV6-5 with TRBJ1-3; D may be TRBD1 (6 bases). CDR1 and CDR2 (germline): MNHEY, SVGAGI. This CDR3 region has 15 residues. V was shortened by 5 bases and J by 4 bases, with 15 bases between the two germline ends. The CDR3, as DNA: TGTGCCAGCAGTAAAACCGGGACACCCGGAAACACCATATATTTT. It translates to CASSKTGTPGNTIYF.

This chain joins TRBV27 and TRBJ2-1; TRBD1 or TRBD2 may be the D gene (5 bases each). This CDR3 is built from 15 residues. V shed 7 bases and J shed 10 bases, with 23 bases lying between them. The germline V gene encodes CDR1 MNHEY and CDR2 SMNVEV (reference sequence). The DNA of the CDR3 is TGTGCCAGCAACCCTGGGGACGGAATGGATTGGGAGCAGTTCTTC. Protein sequence: CASNPGDGMDWEQFF.

This clone was counted many times. The rearrangement links TRBV19 to TRBJ1-5; the D gene is possibly TRBD1 (5 bases). V was trimmed by 7 bases and J by 7 bases, leaving 17 bases between them. CDR3 length equals 14 residues. Germline CDR1 is LNHDA and CDR2 is SQIVND (reference sequence). The CDR3 DNA reads TGTGCCAGTACCATTGGGCCCGAGGGGCAGCCCCAGCATTTT. This codes for CASTIGPEGQPQHF. The whole variable domain, remainder taken from reference TRBV19 and TRBJ1-5, is DGGITQSPKYLFRKEGQNVTLSCEQNLNHDAMYWYRQDPGQGLRLIYYSQIVNDFQKGDIAEGYSVSREKKESFPLTVTSAQKNPTAFYLCASTIGPEGQPQHFGDGTRLSIL.

The V gene is TRBV6-5, the J gene TRBJ1-4; a possible D gene is TRBD1 (6 bases). CDR3 size: 14 residues. Per germline, CDR1 MNHEY and CDR2 SVGAGI. Trimming took 2 bases from V and 6 from J, leaving 10 bases between them. In nucleotides, the CDR3 is TGTGCCAGCAGTTACGGGGGCGGGCATGAAAAACTGTTTTTT. It encodes CASSYGGGHEKLFF.

The rearrangement links TRBV28 to TRBJ1-1, with D uncertain. CDR1 and CDR2 from the germline V gene are MDHEN and SYDVKM. The CDR3 runs to 14 residues. The V and J ends lost 3 bases and 2 bases respectively, with 10 bases between them. CDR3 nucleotides: TGTGCCAGCAGTTTTTTTCGGGGTAACACTGAAGCTTTCTTT. Translation: CASSFFRGNTEAFF.

The chain employs TRBV24-1 and TRBJ1-4; D perhaps matches TRBD1 (5 bases). The germline V gene has CDR1 KGHDR and CDR2 SFDVKD. The CDR3 runs to 17 residues. V lost 2 bases and J lost 0, with 12 bases in between. CDR3 sequence reads: CATSDSRQGATNEKLFF. The CDR3 DNA sequence: TGTGCCACCAGTGATTCCCGGCAGGGAGCAACTAATGAAAAACTGTTTTTT.

A single count supports this clone. V and J are TRBV21-1 and TRBJ2-1; the table's D call TRBD2 went unverified against the DNA. TRBV21-1 is an annotated pseudogene. This CDR3 is 20 amino acids long. CDR3 nucleotide sequence: TGTGCCAGCAGCCTTTTGTCCGGGACTAGCGGCTGTCTGGCCTACAATGAGCAGTTCTTC. Amino acid sequence: CASSLLSGTSGCLAYNEQFF.

This clone has only one observation. The chain recombines TRBV5-1 with TRBJ2-2, with 7 bases matching TRBD1. V lost 4 bases, J lost 0 bases, and 3 bases stayed unmatched. The CDR3 covers 15 residues. Germline V CDR1 and CDR2: SGHRS, YFSETQ. CDR3 DNA sequence: TGCGCCAGCAGCCCGGGACAGCCGAACACCGGGGAGCTGTTTTTT. Translated, it gives CASSPGQPNTGELFF.

V and J are TRBV30 and TRBJ2-7; 7 bases map to TRBD2. The CDR3 loop spans 14 amino acids. CDR1 is GTSNPN, CDR2 SVGIG, per germline (reference sequence). J gave up 2 bases and V 2 bases, and 6 bases lay outside the gene matches. Here the CDR3 DNA reads TGTGCCTGGAGTTGGGGAGGGTTAACCTACGAGCAGTACTTC. This codes for CAWSWGGLTYEQYF.

The chain uses TRBV10-2 and TRBJ2-1; 9 positions agree with TRBD2. From germline, CDR1 is WSHSY and CDR2 SAAADI. J lost 0 bases, V lost 5 bases, and 2 bases had no gene match. The CDR3 contains 15 residues. The CDR3 spells CASSLAGSSYNEQFF. DNA for the CDR3: TGCGCCAGCAGTCTAGCGGGAAGCTCCTACAATGAGCAGTTCTTC.

The gene calls are TRBV27 and TRBJ1-2; 7 nucleotides line up with TRBD1. Germline CDR1 reads MNHEY; CDR2 reads SMNVEV (reference sequence). The CDR3 loop spans 15 amino acids. V trimming: 5 bases; J trimming: 0 bases; junction bases outside the gene matches: 6. CDR3 sequence reads: CASSPEGGANYGYTF. The CDR3 DNA is TGTGCCAGCAGTCCCGAAGGGGGCGCTAACTATGGCTACACCTTC.

The chain is built from TRBV27 and TRBJ2-7; D perhaps matches TRBD1 (5 bases). The CDR3 runs to 12 residues. Trimming pared 6 bases from V and 2 bases from J, leaving 8 bases between. CDR1 MNHEY and CDR2 SMNVEV come from the germline V gene (reference sequence). CDR3 in amino acids: CASSQGTYEQYF. For the CDR3, the DNA is TGTGCCAGCAGCCAGGGAACCTACGAGCAGTACTTC.